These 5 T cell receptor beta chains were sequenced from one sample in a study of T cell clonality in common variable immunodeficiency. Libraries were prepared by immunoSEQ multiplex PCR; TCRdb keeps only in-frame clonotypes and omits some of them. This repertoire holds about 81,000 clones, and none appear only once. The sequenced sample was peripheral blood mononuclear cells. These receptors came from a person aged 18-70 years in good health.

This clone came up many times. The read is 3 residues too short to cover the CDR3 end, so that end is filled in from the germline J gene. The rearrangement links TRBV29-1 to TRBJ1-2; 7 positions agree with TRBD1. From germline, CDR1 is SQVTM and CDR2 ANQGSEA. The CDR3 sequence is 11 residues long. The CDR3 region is CSGETGKGYTF. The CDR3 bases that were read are TGCAGCGGTGAGACAGGGAAAGGC.

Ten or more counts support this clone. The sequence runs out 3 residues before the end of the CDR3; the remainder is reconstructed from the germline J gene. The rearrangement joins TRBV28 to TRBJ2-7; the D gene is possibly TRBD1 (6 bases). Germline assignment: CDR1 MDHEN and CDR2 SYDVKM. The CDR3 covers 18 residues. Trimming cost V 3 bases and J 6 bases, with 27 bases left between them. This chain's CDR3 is CASSFGPEHRVLGSEQYF. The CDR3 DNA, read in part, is TGTGCCAGCAGTTTTGGCCCGGAACACAGGGTCCTCGGCTCCGAG.

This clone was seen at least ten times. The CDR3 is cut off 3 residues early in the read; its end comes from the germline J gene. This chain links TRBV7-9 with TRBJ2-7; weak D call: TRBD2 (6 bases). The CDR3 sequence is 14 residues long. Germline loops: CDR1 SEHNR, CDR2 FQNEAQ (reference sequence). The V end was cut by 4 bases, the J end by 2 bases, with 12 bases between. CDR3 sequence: CASSSSGPPYEQYF. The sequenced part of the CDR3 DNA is TGTGCCAGCAGCTCAAGCGGGCCTCCCTACGAG. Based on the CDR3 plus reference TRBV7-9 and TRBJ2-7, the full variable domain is DTGVSQNPRHKITKRGQNVTFRCDPISEHNRLYWYRQTLGQGPEFLTYFQNEAQLEKSRLLSDRFSAERPKGSFSTLEIQRTEQGDSAMYLCASSSSGPPYEQYFGPGTRLTVT.

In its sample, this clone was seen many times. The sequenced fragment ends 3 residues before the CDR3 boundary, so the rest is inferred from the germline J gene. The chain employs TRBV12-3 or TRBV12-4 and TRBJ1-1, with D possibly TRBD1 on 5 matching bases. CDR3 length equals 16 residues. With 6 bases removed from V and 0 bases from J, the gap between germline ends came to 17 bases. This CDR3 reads CASSPGRGAMNTEAFF. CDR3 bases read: TGTGCCAGCAGCCCCGGGAGGGGAGCCATGAACACTGAA.

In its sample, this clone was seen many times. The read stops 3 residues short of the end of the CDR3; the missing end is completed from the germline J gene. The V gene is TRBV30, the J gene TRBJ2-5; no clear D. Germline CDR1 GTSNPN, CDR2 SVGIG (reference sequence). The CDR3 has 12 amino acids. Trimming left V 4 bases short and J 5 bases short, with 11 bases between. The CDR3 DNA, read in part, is TGTGCCTGGACCCCTCTGTTGGAGACC. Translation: CAWTPLLET. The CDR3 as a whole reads CAWTPLLETQYF.